This TCR beta chain was sequenced in a study of response to subunit inactivated influenza vaccine. Points from the study as a whole: That few new T cells are recruited by each seasonal influenza vaccination was the authors' suggestion.

Concerning this clonotype itself: The antigen is not known.

TCRdb independently ran MiXCR on the RT-PCR reads; one entry per CDR3 protein. This sample has 400,000 to 650,000 distinct CDR3 sequences, with 6% to 9% found just once. Sequences were derived from PBMCs from blood, sampled around 2 years after vaccination. The sequence was collected from a man between 50 and 70 years old who received an inactivated influenza vaccine.

The CDR3 sequence: CASSTAGTGSYEQYF. In DNA, the CDR3 is TGCGCCAGCAGTACAGCCGGGACAGGGAGCTACGAGCAGTACTTC. V usage is TRBV4-1 and J usage is TRBJ2-7, with 9 bases that match TRBD1. Trimming removed 6 bases from V and 3 bases from J; junction bases left unmatched: 9. This CDR3 region has 15 residues. Germline values: CDR1 MGHRA, CDR2 YSYEKL.